The T cell receptor beta chain under discussion was sequenced for a study of chemoradiotherapy in HPV16-positive cancers. Whole-study context: Candidate HPV-specific clones and shared TCR motifs came from two HPV16-positive patients. Study results and caveats: Functional assays defining HPV-specific T cells used only a couple of HPV16-positive patients. During treatment, candidate HPV-specific clones and E7-related motifs expanded in tumor. For HPV16-positive patients, expanding HPV-responsive T cells associated with longer recurrence-free survival.

In regard to this clone: The antigen is undetermined.

Produced via immunoSEQ multiplex PCR; TCRdb's table is partial and in-frame only. The table has about 20,000 clones, about 89% seen once. CDR3 length: 12 amino acids. With 1 base removed from V and 10 bases from J, the gap between germline ends came to 8 bases. Germline V gives CDR1 SEHNR, CDR2 FQNEAQ (reference sequence). J is TRBJ2-1 and V is TRBV7-9; D remains ambiguous. This TCR was sampled from a human donor with HPV-associated anogenital cancer. This specimen was blood, taken from a patient who underwent chemoradiotherapy. The CDR3 region is CASSLVWPEQFF. For the CDR3, the DNA is TGTGCCAGCAGCTTAGTCTGGCCCGAGCAGTTCTTC. The whole variable domain, remainder taken from reference TRBV7-9 and TRBJ2-1, is DTGVSQNPRHKITKRGQNVTFRCDPISEHNRLYWYRQTLGQGPEFLTYFQNEAQLEKSRLLSDRFSAERPKGSFSTLEIQRTEQGDSAMYLCASSLVWPEQFFGPGTRLTVL.